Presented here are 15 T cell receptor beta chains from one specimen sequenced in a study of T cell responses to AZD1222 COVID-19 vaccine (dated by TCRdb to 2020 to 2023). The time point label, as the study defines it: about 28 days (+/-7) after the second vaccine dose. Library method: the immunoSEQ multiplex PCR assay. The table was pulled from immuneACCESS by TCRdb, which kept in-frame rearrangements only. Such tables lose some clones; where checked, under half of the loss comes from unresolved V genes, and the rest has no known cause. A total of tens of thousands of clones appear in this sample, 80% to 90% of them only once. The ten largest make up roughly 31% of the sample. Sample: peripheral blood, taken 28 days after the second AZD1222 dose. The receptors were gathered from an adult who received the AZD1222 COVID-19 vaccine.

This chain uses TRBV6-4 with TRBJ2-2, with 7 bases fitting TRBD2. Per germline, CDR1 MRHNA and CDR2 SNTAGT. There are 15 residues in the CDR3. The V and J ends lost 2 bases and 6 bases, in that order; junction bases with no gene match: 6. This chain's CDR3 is CASSDPPGGSGELFF. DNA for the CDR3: TGTGCCAGCAGTGACCCCCCGGGGGGTTCCGGGGAGCTGTTTTTT.

The CDR3: CASSHITKRERNEQYF. The CDR3 region has the DNA TGCGCCAGCAGCCACATAACTAAGCGGGAGAGGAACGAGCAGTACTTC. This chain joins TRBV4-1 and TRBJ2-7; 8 nucleotides match TRBD2. Germline V gene lookup returns CDR1 MGHRA and CDR2 YSYEKL. Trimming removed 3 bases from V and 5 bases from J; junction bases left unmatched: 12. CDR3 size: 16 residues.

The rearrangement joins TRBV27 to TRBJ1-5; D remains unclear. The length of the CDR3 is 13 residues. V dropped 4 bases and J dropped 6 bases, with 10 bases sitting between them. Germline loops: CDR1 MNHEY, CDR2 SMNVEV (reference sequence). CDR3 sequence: CASSSGRSQPQHF. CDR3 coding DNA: TGTGCCAGCAGTTCTGGAAGGAGTCAGCCCCAGCATTTT.

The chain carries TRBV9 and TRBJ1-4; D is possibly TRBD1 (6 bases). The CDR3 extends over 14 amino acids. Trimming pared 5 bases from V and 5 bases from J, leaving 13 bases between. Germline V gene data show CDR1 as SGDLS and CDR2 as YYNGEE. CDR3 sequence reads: CASSPVQGNEKLFF. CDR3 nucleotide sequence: TGTGCCAGCAGTCCGGTACAGGGAAATGAAAAACTGTTTTTT.

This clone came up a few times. CDR3 region: CASSSQVRPQHF. CDR3 sequence (DNA): TGTGCCAGCAGCTCACAGGTCAGGCCCCAGCATTTT. This rearrangement joins TRBV6-2 or TRBV6-3 to TRBJ1-5; a possible D gene is TRBD1 (5 bases). The ends were cut back, 6 bases at V and 9 bases at J, with 12 bases in the middle. Germline loops: CDR1 MNHEY, CDR2 SVGEGT. The CDR3 has 12 residues.

The CDR3 region is CASSPHDPGDSPLHF. The DNA of the CDR3 is TGTGCCAGCAGCCCGCATGACCCGGGGGATTCACCCCTCCACTTT. The chain is built from TRBV7-8 and TRBJ1-6; TRBD1 is a possible D gene (5 bases). Germline V lookup: CDR1 SGHVS, CDR2 FQNEAQ. This CDR3 comprises 15 residues. V lost 5 bases to trimming and J lost 8 bases, with 16 bases between them.

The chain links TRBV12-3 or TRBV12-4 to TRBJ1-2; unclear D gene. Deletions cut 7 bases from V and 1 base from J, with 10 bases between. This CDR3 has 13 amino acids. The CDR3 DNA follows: TGTGCCAGCACCCTGCGGGGTAACTATGGCTACACCTTC. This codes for CASTLRGNYGYTF.

The CDR3: CASSWTYTDTQYF. The CDR3 DNA reads TGTGCCAGCAGCTGGACTTACACAGATACGCAGTATTTT. The chain joins TRBV5-5 to TRBJ2-3; perhaps TRBD2 as D (5 bases). Trimming cost V 3 bases and J 2 bases, with 7 bases left between them. Germline CDR1 and CDR2: SGHKS and YYEKEE (reference sequence). The CDR3 contains 13 residues.

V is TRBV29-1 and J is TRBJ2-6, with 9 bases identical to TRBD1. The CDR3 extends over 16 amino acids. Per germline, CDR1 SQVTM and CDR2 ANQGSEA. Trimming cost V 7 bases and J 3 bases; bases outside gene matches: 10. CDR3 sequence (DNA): TGCAGCGCCACCGGGACAGGGCTGGGTGGGGCCAACGTCCTGACTTTC. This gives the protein CSATGTGLGGANVLTF.

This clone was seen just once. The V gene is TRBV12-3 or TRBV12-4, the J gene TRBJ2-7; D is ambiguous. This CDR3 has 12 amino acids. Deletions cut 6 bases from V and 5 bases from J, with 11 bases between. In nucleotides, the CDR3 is TGTGCCAGCAGCTTTGACTTCGACGAGCAGTACTTC. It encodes CASSFDFDEQYF.

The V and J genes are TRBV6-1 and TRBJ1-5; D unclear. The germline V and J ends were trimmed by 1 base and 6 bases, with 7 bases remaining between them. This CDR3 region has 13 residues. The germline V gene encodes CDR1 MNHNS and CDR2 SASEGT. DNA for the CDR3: TGTGCCAGCAGTGAAGTGTCAGCTCAGCCCCAGCATTTT. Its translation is CASSEVSAQPQHF.

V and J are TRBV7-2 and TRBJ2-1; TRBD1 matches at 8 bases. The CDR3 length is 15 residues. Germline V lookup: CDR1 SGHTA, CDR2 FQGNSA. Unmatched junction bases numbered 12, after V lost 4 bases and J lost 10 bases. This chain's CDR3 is CASSSRGQAQHEQFF. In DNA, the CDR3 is TGTGCCAGCAGCTCTCGGGGACAGGCGCAACACGAGCAGTTCTTC.

The CDR3 loop reads CSAPGGNTIYF. The CDR3 DNA reads as TGCAGTGCCCCGGGGGGAAACACCATATATTTT. This rearrangement joins TRBV20-1 to TRBJ1-3; unclear D gene. The V end was cut by 6 bases, the J end by 4 bases, with 7 bases between. The CDR3 has 11 amino acids. The V gene's germline CDR1 is DFQATT and CDR2 SNEGSKA (reference sequence).

CDR3 residues: CASSIGQGGNTIYF. The DNA of the CDR3 is TGTGCCAGCAGCATCGGACAGGGCGGAAACACCATATATTTT. The chain couples TRBV5-4 to TRBJ1-3; the match to TRBD1 covers 8 bases. This CDR3 contains 14 residues. Germline V CDR1 and CDR2: SGHNT, YYREEE (reference sequence). J gave up 4 bases and V 4 bases, and 4 bases lay outside the gene matches.

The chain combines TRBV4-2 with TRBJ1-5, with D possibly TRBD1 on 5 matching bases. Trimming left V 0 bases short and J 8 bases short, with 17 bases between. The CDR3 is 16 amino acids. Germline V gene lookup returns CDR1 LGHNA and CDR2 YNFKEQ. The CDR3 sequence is CASSQDPGEWGKPQHF. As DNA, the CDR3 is TGTGCCAGCAGCCAAGATCCCGGGGAGTGGGGGAAGCCCCAGCATTTT.